This section outlines one TCR beta chain sequence together with its context. The target antigen is unknown. Trimming removed 5 bases at V and 7 bases at J, with 18 bases between. CDR1 LNHNV and CDR2 YYDKDF come from the germline V gene (reference sequence). The CDR3 loop spans 14 amino acids. The sample originates from a study of graft-versus-host responses after intestinal transplantation. Notes on the study in general: There were GvH clones found in recipient marrow, and some of them appeared first in ileum or blood.

Sequencing was performed with immunoSEQ multiplex PCR; in TCRdb, only in-frame clones are kept and a portion is missing. This sample has roughly 40,000 clones, with roughly nine tenths found just once. Source: PBMCs, taken 524 days after transplant. The chain recombines TRBV15 with TRBJ2-7; possibly TRBD2 for D (6 bases). The clonotype originates from a human patient who received an intestinal transplant, so some T cells may come from the graft donor. The CDR3 spells CATSAGGPPREQYF. The CDR3 nucleotides read TGTGCCACCAGCGCTGGAGGGCCTCCTCGTGAGCAGTACTTC.